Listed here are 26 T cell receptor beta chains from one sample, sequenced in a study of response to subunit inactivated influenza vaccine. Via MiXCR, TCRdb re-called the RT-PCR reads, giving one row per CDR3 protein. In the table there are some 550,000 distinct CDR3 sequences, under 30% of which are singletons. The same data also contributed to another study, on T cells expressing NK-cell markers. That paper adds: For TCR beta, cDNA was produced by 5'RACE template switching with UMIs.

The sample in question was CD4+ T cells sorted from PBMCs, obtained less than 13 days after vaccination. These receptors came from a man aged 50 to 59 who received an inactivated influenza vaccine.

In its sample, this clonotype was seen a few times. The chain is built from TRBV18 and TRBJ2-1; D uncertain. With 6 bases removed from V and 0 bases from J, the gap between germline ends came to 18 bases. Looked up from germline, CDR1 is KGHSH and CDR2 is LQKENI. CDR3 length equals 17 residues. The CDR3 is CASSQPGLPSSYNEQFF. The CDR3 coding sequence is TGTGCCAGCTCGCAGCCGGGTCTACCTAGCTCCTACAATGAGCAGTTCTTC.

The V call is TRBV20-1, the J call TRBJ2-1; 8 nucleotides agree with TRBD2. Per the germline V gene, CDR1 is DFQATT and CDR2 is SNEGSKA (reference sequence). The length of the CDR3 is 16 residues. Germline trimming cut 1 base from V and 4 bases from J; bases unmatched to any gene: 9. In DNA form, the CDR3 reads TGCAGTGCTAGAGCCCCTTTAGCGGGGTTTTACAATGAGCAGTTCTTC. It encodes CSARAPLAGFYNEQFF.

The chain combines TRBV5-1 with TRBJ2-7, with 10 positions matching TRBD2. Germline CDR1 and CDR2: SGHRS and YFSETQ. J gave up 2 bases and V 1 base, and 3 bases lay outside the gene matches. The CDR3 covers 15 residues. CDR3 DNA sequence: TGCGCCAGCAGCTTGCCCCTAGCGGGGGCCTACGAGCAGTACTTC. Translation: CASSLPLAGAYEQYF.

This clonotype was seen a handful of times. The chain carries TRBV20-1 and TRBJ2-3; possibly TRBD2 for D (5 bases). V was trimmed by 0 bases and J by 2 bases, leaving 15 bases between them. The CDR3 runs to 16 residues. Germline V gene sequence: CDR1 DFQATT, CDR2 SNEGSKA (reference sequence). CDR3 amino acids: CSARDWADYYTDTQYF. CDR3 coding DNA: TGCAGTGCTAGAGATTGGGCCGACTACTACACAGATACGCAGTATTTT.

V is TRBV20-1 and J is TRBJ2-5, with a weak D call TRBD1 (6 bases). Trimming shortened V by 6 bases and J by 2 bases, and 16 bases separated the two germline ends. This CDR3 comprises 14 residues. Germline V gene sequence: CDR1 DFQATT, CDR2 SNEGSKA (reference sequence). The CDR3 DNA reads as TGCAGTGCAACTACCGGGACACTTCAAGAGACCCAGTACTTC. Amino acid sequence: CSATTGTLQETQYF.

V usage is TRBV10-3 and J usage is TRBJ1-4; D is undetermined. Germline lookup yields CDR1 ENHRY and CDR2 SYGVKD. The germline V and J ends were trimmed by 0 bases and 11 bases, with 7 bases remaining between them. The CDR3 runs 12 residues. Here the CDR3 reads CAISESGYKLFF. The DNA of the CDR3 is TGTGCCATCAGTGAGTCTGGGTATAAACTGTTTTTT.

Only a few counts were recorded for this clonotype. The CDR3 here is CASSFMGGLTTVDTQYF. The CDR3 coding sequence is TGTGCCAGCAGCTTTATGGGGGGCCTCACTACTGTGGATACGCAGTATTTT. The chain uses TRBV5-6 and TRBJ2-3; tentatively, D is TRBD1 or TRBD2 (6 bases each). CDR1 and CDR2 (germline): SGHDT, YYEEEE. Trimming cost V 2 bases and J 6 bases, with 22 bases left between them. CDR3 size: 17 residues.

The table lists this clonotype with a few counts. For the CDR3, the DNA is TGTGCCAGCAGCTTATCCGGGACAGGGGGCACAGATACGCAGTATTTT. Its translation: CASSLSGTGGTDTQYF. V and J are TRBV9 and TRBJ2-3, with 10 bases identical to TRBD1. From germline, CDR1 is SGDLS and CDR2 YYNGEE. The CDR3 runs 16 residues. Trimming cost V 4 bases and J 1 base; bases outside gene matches: 6.

In DNA form, the CDR3 reads TGCAGTGCTAGAGATCCAGGACAGGGCGACGAGCAGTACTTC. It is translated as CSARDPGQGDEQYF. V is TRBV20-1 and J is TRBJ2-7; 8 bases map to TRBD1. Germline trimming cut 0 bases from V and 5 bases from J; bases unmatched to any gene: 6. The germline gives CDR1 DFQATT, CDR2 SNEGSKA (reference sequence). The CDR3 extends over 14 amino acids.

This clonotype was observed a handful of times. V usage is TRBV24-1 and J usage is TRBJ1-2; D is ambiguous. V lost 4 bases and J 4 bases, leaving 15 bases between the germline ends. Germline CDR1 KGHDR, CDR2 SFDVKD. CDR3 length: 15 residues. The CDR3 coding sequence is TGTGCCACCAGTGACCCGGGTGGAAACCCCTATGGCTACACCTTC. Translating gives CATSDPGGNPYGYTF.

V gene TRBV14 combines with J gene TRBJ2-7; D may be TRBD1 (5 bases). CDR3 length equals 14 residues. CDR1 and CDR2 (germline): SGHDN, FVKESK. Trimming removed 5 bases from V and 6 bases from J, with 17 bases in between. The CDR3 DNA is TGTGCCAGCAGCTCGGTTTTTAAAGGGGCCGAGCAGTACTTC. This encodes CASSSVFKGAEQYF.

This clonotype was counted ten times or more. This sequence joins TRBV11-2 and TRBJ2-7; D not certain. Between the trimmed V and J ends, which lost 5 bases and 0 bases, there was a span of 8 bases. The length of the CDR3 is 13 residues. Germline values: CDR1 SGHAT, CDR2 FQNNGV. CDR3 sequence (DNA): TGTGCCAGCAGCGATCCACTCTCCTACGAGCAGTACTTC. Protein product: CASSDPLSYEQYF.

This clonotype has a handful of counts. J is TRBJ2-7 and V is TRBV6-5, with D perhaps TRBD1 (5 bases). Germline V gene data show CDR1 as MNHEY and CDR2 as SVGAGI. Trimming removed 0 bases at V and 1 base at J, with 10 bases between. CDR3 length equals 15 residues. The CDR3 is CASSYSAGSSYEQYF. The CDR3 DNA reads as TGTGCCAGCAGTTACTCAGCAGGGTCGTCCTACGAGCAGTACTTC.

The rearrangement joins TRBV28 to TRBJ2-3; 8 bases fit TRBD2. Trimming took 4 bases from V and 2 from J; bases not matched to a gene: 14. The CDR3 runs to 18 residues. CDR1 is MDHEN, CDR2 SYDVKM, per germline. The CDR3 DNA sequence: TGTGCCAGCAGTTCATCTCGGGAGGGCCTAGTCCTCACAGATACGCAGTATTTT. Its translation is CASSSSREGLVLTDTQYF.

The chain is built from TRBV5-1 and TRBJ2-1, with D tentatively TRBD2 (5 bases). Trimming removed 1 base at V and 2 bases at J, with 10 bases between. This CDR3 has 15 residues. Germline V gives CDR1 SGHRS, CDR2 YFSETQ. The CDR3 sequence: CASSLTSFTYNEQFF. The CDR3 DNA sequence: TGCGCCAGCAGCTTGACTAGTTTTACCTACAATGAGCAGTTCTTC.

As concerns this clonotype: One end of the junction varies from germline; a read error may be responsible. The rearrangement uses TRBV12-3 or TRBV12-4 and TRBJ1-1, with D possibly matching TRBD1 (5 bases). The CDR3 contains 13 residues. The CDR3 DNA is TGTGCCAGCTGTTTTTCGGGGCCTACTGAAGCTTTCTTT. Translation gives CASCFSGPTEAFF.

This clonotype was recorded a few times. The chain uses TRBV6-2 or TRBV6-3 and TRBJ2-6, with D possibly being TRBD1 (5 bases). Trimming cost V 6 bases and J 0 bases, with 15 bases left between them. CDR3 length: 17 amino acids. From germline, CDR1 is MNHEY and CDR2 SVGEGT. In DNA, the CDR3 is TGTGCCAGCAGACAGGCCGGGTCCAGCTCTGGGGCCAACGTCCTGACTTTC. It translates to CASRQAGSSSGANVLTF.

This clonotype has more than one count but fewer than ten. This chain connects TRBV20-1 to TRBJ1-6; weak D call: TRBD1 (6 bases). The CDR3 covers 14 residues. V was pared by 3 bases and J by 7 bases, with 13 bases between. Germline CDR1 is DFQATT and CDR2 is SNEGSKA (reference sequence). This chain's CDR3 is CSARRQEWNSPLHF. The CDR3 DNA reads TGCAGTGCTAGGCGACAGGAGTGGAATTCACCCCTCCACTTT.

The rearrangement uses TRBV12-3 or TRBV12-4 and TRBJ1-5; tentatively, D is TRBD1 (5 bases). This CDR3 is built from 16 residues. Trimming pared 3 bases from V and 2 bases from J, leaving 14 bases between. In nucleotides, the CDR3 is TGTGCCAGCAGTTTGGGTTTGGGGGGTGGCAATCAGCCCCAGCATTTT. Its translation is CASSLGLGGGNQPQHF.

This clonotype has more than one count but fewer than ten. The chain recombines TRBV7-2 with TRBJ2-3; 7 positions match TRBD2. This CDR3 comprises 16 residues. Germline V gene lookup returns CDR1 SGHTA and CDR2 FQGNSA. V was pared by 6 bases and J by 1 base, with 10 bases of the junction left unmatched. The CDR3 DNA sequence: TGTGCCAGCAGTCCCGTAGGGACTACCGGCACAGATACGCAGTATTTT. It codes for CASSPVGTTGTDTQYF.

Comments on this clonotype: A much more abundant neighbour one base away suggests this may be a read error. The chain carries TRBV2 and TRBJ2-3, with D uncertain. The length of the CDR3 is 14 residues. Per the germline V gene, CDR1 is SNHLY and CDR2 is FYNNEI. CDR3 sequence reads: CASSATEGTDMQYF. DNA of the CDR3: TGTGCCAGCAGTGCCACAGAAGGCACAGATATGCAGTATTTT. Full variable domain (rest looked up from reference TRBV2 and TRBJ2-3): EPEVTQTPSHQVTQMGQEVILRCVPISNHLYFYWYRQILGQKVEFLVSFYNNEISEKSEIFDDQFSVERPDGSNFTLKIRSTKLEDSAMYFCASSATEGTDMQYFGPGTRLTVL.

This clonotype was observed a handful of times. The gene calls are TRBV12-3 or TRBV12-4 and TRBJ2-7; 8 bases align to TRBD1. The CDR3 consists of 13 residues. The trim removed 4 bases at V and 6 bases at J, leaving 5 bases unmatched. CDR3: CASSSSGGREQYF. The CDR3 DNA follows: TGTGCCAGCAGTTCGTCAGGGGGCCGCGAGCAGTACTTC.

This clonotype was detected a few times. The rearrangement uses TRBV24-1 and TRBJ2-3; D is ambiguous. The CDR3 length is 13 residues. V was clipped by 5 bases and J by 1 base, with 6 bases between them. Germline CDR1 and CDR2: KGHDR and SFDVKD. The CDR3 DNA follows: TGTGCCACCAGTGGTCAAGGCACAGATACGCAGTATTTT. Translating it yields CATSGQGTDTQYF.

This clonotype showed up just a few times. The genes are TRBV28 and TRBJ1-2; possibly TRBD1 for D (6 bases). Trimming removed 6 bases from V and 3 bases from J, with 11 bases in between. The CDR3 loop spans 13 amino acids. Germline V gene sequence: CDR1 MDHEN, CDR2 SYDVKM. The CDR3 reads CASSWRTDYGYTF. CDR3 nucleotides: TGTGCCAGCAGCTGGAGGACAGACTATGGCTACACCTTC.

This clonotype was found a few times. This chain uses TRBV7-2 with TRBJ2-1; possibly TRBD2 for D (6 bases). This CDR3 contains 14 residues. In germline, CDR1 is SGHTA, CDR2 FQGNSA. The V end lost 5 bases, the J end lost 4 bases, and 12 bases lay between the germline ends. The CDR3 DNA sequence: TGTGCCAGCAGCATACCGGAGGGGTACAATGAGCAGTTCTTC. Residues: CASSIPEGYNEQFF.

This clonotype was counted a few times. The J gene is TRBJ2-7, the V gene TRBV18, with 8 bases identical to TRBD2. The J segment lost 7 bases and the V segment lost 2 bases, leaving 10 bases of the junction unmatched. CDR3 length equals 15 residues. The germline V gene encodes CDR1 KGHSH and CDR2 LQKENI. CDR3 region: CASSPMVAGRGEQYF. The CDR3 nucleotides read TGTGCCAGCTCACCAATGGTAGCGGGAAGAGGTGAGCAGTACTTC.